Presented here are 16 T cell receptor beta chains from one specimen sequenced in a study of T cell responses to AZD1222 COVID-19 vaccine. Profiled with immunoSEQ multiplex PCR; TCRdb holds only in-frame clones, not every one. Of roughly 120,000 clones in the sample, 70% to 90% were seen once. The material sequenced was peripheral blood, taken on day 0 of MenACWY control vaccination. Source of these receptors: an adult in good health.

The chain combines TRBV5-4 with TRBJ2-7; no definite D call. Trimming stripped 5 bases from V and 4 bases from J, with 10 bases between. The germline gives CDR1 SGHNT, CDR2 YYREEE (reference sequence). The CDR3 is 12 residues long. As DNA, the CDR3 is TGTGCCAGCAGTTATAACACGTACGAGCAGTACTTC. Translating it yields CASSYNTYEQYF.

CDR3 protein: CASRTLAGANVLTF. CDR3 DNA sequence: TGTGCCAGTAGGACACTAGCTGGGGCCAACGTCCTGACTTTC. The chain is built from TRBV19 and TRBJ2-6, with D possibly being TRBD2 (5 bases). CDR3 length: 14 residues. V was clipped by 6 bases and J by 2 bases, with 8 bases between them. Germline lookup yields CDR1 LNHDA and CDR2 SQIVND (reference sequence).

The chain couples TRBV11-2 to TRBJ2-3; D is undetermined. CDR1 and CDR2 (germline): SGHAT, FQNNGV. This CDR3 spans 12 amino acids. Trimming pared 4 bases from V and 4 bases from J, leaving 6 bases between. The CDR3, as DNA: TGTGCCAGCAGCTATAATTCAGATACGCAGTATTTT. This sequence encodes CASSYNSDTQYF.

The chain has TRBV2 and TRBJ1-5, with 7 bases that match TRBD1. Germline CDR1 SNHLY, CDR2 FYNNEI. The CDR3 extends over 14 amino acids. The V gene end was trimmed by 5 bases and the J gene end by 4 bases; junction bases not matched to a gene: 5. Written as DNA, the CDR3 is TGTGCCAGCAGTCAGACAGGGCGGAATCAGCCCCAGCATTTT. The encoded protein is CASSQTGRNQPQHF.

The J gene is TRBJ2-1, the V gene TRBV7-7, with D hard to call. Germline V CDR1 and CDR2: SSHAT, FNYEAQ (reference sequence). CDR3 length equals 14 residues. V was clipped by 1 base and J by 5 bases, with 9 bases between them. The CDR3 sequence: CASSLELGNNEQFF. The CDR3 DNA reads TGTGCCAGCAGCTTAGAGCTAGGAAACAATGAGCAGTTCTTC.

The chain is built from TRBV28 and TRBJ2-1; D assignment may be TRBD1 or TRBD2 (5 bases each). The CDR3 sequence is 13 residues long. V lost 10 bases to trimming and J lost 3 bases, with 13 bases between them. Germline CDR1 MDHEN, CDR2 SYDVKM. Written as DNA, the CDR3 is TGTGCCACCAGAGGGGACGGCTACAATGAGCAGTTCTTC. Translation: CATRGDGYNEQFF.

The chain recombines TRBV12-2 with TRBJ1-1; TRBD1, the D gene given by the table, was not confirmed from the DNA. TRBV12-2 is tagged as a pseudogene. The CDR3 is 14 residues long. Here the CDR3 reads CASEVEGVNTEAFF. CDR3 coding DNA: TGTGCAAGCGAAGTCGAAGGGGTGAACACTGAAGCTTTCTTT.

This rearrangement joins TRBV5-4 to TRBJ1-1; the match to TRBD1 covers 8 bases. The CDR3 is 14 residues long. Germline V lookup: CDR1 SGHNT, CDR2 YYREEE (reference sequence). With 4 bases clipped from V and 7 bases from J, the junction kept 9 bases outside the gene matches. CDR3 coding DNA: TGTGCCAGCAGCCCCCTAGGACAGGGAAGTGAAGCTTTCTTT. Its protein product is CASSPLGQGSEAFF.

The CDR3 here is CASSPDSRGTGELFF. CDR3 coding DNA: TGCGCCAGCAGTCCCGACAGCCGGGGCACCGGGGAGCTGTTTTTT. This sequence joins TRBV23-1 and TRBJ2-2; D tentatively reads TRBD1 or TRBD2 (5 bases each). TRBV23-1 is sorted into the ORF group, with uncertain function. V dropped 4 bases and J dropped 4 bases, with 13 bases sitting between them. This CDR3 is built from 15 residues.

The chain uses TRBV18 and TRBJ2-2; the D gene is possibly TRBD2 (6 bases). This CDR3 is 16 amino acids long. V was pared by 0 bases and J by 0 bases, with 8 bases between. Looked up from germline, CDR1 is KGHSH and CDR2 is LQKENI. The CDR3 sequence is CASSPPGGTNTGELFF. CDR3 DNA: TGTGCCAGCTCACCACCAGGAGGGACGAACACCGGGGAGCTGTTTTTT.

The chain couples TRBV6-5 to TRBJ1-2, with D perhaps matching TRBD1 (5 bases). Germline V CDR1 and CDR2: MNHEY, SVGAGI. CDR3 length equals 14 residues. Trimming pared 0 bases from V and 9 bases from J, leaving 14 bases between. The CDR3 region is CASSYSRGQKSYTF. CDR3 DNA: TGTGCCAGCAGTTACTCGAGGGGCCAAAAGAGCTACACCTTC.

The gene calls are TRBV28 and TRBJ1-2; no definite D call. Germline V gene data show CDR1 as MDHEN and CDR2 as SYDVKM. V lost 5 bases and J 4 bases, leaving 11 bases between the germline ends. The CDR3 contains 13 residues. For the CDR3, the DNA is TGTGCCAGCAGTCCATTTACCGGCTATGGCTACACCTTC. Residues: CASSPFTGYGYTF.

The chain is built from TRBV7-2 and TRBJ1-5, with D possibly being TRBD1 (6 bases). CDR1 and CDR2 from the germline V gene are SGHTA and FQGNSA. Trimming took 4 bases from V and 7 from J, leaving 11 bases between them. The CDR3 runs 13 residues. This chain's CDR3 is CASSWDTGQPQHF. The CDR3 bases are TGTGCCAGCAGCTGGGACACGGGCCAGCCCCAGCATTTT.

This chain links TRBV2 with TRBJ2-1, with D unclear. Germline CDR1 reads SNHLY; CDR2 reads FYNNEI. CDR3 length equals 14 residues. V lost 8 bases, J lost 6 bases, and 17 bases lay in between. The CDR3 DNA reads as TGTGCCAGCCCTTCCCGAGCTCTCGGCAATGAGCAGTTCTTC. Translating it yields CASPSRALGNEQFF.

This chain joins TRBV7-2 and TRBJ2-1; TRBD2 matches 7 bases. The V gene end was trimmed by 5 bases and the J gene end by 0 bases; junction bases not matched to a gene: 4. Germline lookup yields CDR1 SGHTA and CDR2 FQGNSA. This CDR3 spans 15 amino acids. CDR3 amino acids: CASSGRTSSYNEQFF. The CDR3 nucleotides are TGTGCCAGCAGCGGCAGGACTAGCTCCTACAATGAGCAGTTCTTC.

The CDR3 DNA is TGTGCCAGCAGCCGAGTAGATACGCAGTATTTT. This gives the protein CASSRVDTQYF. The rearrangement uses TRBV6-2 or TRBV6-3 and TRBJ2-3; D gene uncertain. The ends were cut back, 6 bases at V and 5 bases at J, with 6 bases in the middle. The germline gives CDR1 MNHEY, CDR2 SVGEGT. The CDR3 is 11 residues long.